The clone carrying this TCR beta chain is judged medium-sized. This entry belongs to a study of T cell clones after liver transplantation. Background on the study: Samples came from ITN030ST, which attempted immunosuppression withdrawal within 2 years of liver transplantation. Third-party-reactive TCRbeta sequences from pre-transplant mixed lymphocyte reactions served as antigen-independent comparators. Patients counted as tolerant after at least one year off all immunosuppression, enzymes not exceeding twice normal.

Sequencing used immunoSEQ multiplex PCR; TCRdb keeps in-frame clones, though not all of them. The sample comprises around 19,000 clones, roughly 74% of which are singletons, and roughly 35% rests with the top ten. V shed 3 bases and J shed 1 base, with 8 bases lying between them. Germline lookup yields CDR1 MDHEN and CDR2 SYDVKM. The CDR3 totals 14 residues. This material consisted of CD8+ T cells from blood, taken more than 52 months after liver transplant. The chain joins TRBV28 to TRBJ2-3, with D uncertain. The clonotype was recovered from a human patient who received a liver transplant. Some T cells may be supplied by the graft donor. The CDR3 nucleotides read TGTGCCAGCAGTTTTCTAAGCGGCACAGATACGCAGTATTTT. It is translated as CASSFLSGTDTQYF. The variable domain in full, with the rest retrieved from reference TRBV28 and TRBJ2-3, is DVKVTQSSRYLVKRTGEKVFLECVQDMDHENMFWYRQDPGLGLRLIYFSYDVKMKEKGDIPEGYSVSREKKERFSLILESASTNQTSMYLCASSFLSGTDTQYFGPGTRLTVL.